One sample yielded the 24 T cell receptor beta chains listed below, sequenced in a study of blood T cells in healthy people across ages. A J-beta primer mix and a sample-barcoded 5' primer were used in a second PCR of roughly 6 to 12 cycles. From the 5' RACE reads, TCRdb called clonotypes with MiXCR, one entry per CDR3 protein. The repertoire has approximately 580,000 distinct CDR3 sequences, approximately 25% of them found once; the top ten carry roughly 9%. This sample also belongs to another study, concerning T cells of mothers and their children.

Sequenced input: blood. Every receptor here comes from a boy between 10 and 17 years old in good health.

The chain links TRBV5-1 to TRBJ1-4, with D uncertain. Between the trimmed V and J ends, which lost 5 bases and 5 bases, there was a span of 13 bases. Germline-derived CDR1 and CDR2 are SGHRS and YFSETQ. The length of the CDR3 is 14 residues. The CDR3 DNA sequence: TGCGCCAGCAGTAGTAGTCTTCAGAATGAAAAACTGTTTTTT. This sequence encodes CASSSSLQNEKLFF.

The gene calls are TRBV20-1 and TRBJ1-1, with D hard to call. Germline lookup yields CDR1 DFQATT and CDR2 SNEGSKA (reference sequence). The V and J ends lost 0 bases and 2 bases respectively, with 16 bases between them. This CDR3 comprises 16 residues. The CDR3 here is CSARDLGSAPNTEAFF. DNA for the CDR3: TGCAGTGCTAGAGATCTGGGGTCGGCTCCAAACACTGAAGCTTTCTTT.

The chain links TRBV28 to TRBJ2-6; D unclear. The CDR3 totals 17 residues. V lost 3 bases and J 4 bases, leaving 16 bases between the germline ends. Germline V CDR1 and CDR2: MDHEN, SYDVKM. The chain's CDR3 is CASSFSQPAFGANVLTF. CDR3 in DNA: TGTGCCAGCAGTTTCTCCCAGCCTGCGTTCGGGGCCAACGTCCTGACTTTC.

This chain connects TRBV7-9 to TRBJ1-4; D perhaps matches TRBD1 (5 bases). V was cut by 5 bases and J by 1 base, with 14 bases left in between. CDR1 is SEHNR, CDR2 FQNEAQ, per germline (reference sequence). The CDR3 runs 16 residues. The CDR3 region has the DNA TGTGCCAGCAGCCCAGACGGGGGGATAACTAATGAAAAACTGTTTTTT. Translation gives CASSPDGGITNEKLFF.

This sequence joins TRBV3-1 and TRBJ2-1; TRBD2 agrees at 9 bases. This CDR3 has 13 amino acids. With V trimmed by 0 bases and J by 13 bases, 4 bases remained unmatched. CDR1 LGHDT and CDR2 YNNKEL come from the germline V gene (reference sequence). Here the CDR3 DNA reads TGTGCCAGCAGCCAAGATCGGGGGACTAGCCAGTTCTTC. Translated, it gives CASSQDRGTSQFF.

The V gene is TRBV6-4, the J gene TRBJ2-2, with TRBD2 as a possible D gene (5 bases). CDR3 length: 14 amino acids. CDR1 and CDR2 from the germline V gene are MRHNA and SNTAGT. Trimming stripped 0 bases from V and 8 bases from J, with 10 bases between. The CDR3 protein is CASSDSSPGGELFF. The CDR3 bases are TGTGCCAGCAGTGACTCCAGCCCGGGGGGGGAGCTGTTTTTT.

This clonotype was observed a handful of times. This sequence joins TRBV30 and TRBJ2-7; the D gene is possibly TRBD2 (5 bases). From germline, CDR1 is GTSNPN and CDR2 SVGIG (reference sequence). Trimming took 1 base from V and 6 from J, leaving 7 bases between them. The CDR3 is 11 residues long. The CDR3 here is CAWSGGFEQYF. As DNA, the CDR3 is TGTGCCTGGAGTGGAGGGTTCGAGCAGTACTTC.

This clonotype was detected only a few times. This chain connects TRBV4-3 to TRBJ1-2; 7 bases fit TRBD1. Germline loops: CDR1 LGHNA, CDR2 YSLEER. The CDR3 has 17 residues. The trim removed 4 bases at V and 2 bases at J, leaving 13 bases unmatched. The CDR3 bases are TGCGCCAGCAGCCGAGAATCCGGGACAGCAGAAAACTATGGCTACACCTTC. It yields the protein CASSRESGTAENYGYTF.

The chain carries TRBV28 and TRBJ2-1, with 8 bases fitting TRBD2. CDR3 size: 14 residues. CDR1 is MDHEN, CDR2 SYDVKM, per germline. The ends lost 5 bases at V and 5 bases at J; junction bases unmatched: 5. CDR3 amino acids: CASSRLAHNNEQFF. CDR3 DNA: TGTGCCAGCAGTCGACTAGCGCACAACAATGAGCAGTTCTTC.

The chain couples TRBV12-3 or TRBV12-4 to TRBJ2-7, with a tentative D call TRBD1 (6 bases). The J call may not be correct, given that the DNA end is closer to TRBJ2-5. This CDR3 contains 15 residues. CDR3 bases: TGTGCCACCCAGCCGGTAGGGGACATACAAGAGACCCAGTACTTC. This codes for CATQPVGDIQETQYF.

This clonotype showed up just a few times. This sequence joins TRBV5-1 and TRBJ2-5; D remains unclear. This CDR3 comprises 14 residues. Trimming removed 2 bases from V and 7 bases from J, with 15 bases in between. The germline V gene has CDR1 SGHRS and CDR2 YFSETQ. The CDR3 loop is CASSFPAKWGTQYF. DNA of the CDR3: TGCGCCAGCAGCTTTCCCGCTAAGTGGGGGACCCAGTACTTC.

The chain uses TRBV5-6 and TRBJ1-4; 7 bases agree with TRBD1. After removal of 3 bases from V and 8 bases from J, the junction contained 4 bases not matched to a gene. The CDR3 runs 13 residues. The germline CDR1 and CDR2 sequences are SGHDT and YYEEEE. Written as DNA, the CDR3 is TGTGCCAGCAGCTCGACAGGGTTGGAAAAACTGTTTTTT. This sequence encodes CASSSTGLEKLFF.

A word on this clonotype: One end of the junction varies from germline; a read error may be responsible. V and J are TRBV6-6 and TRBJ2-5; 9 nucleotides align to TRBD2. This CDR3 is built from 15 residues. Germline lookup yields CDR1 MNHNY and CDR2 SVGAGI (reference sequence). As DNA, the CDR3 is TGTGCCGGCAGATCTGTAGCGGGAGATGGGGAGACCCAGTACTTC. Encoded protein: CAGRSVAGDGETQYF.

This chain uses TRBV4-3 with TRBJ2-1; TRBD2 matches at 7 bases. Germline assignment: CDR1 LGHNA and CDR2 YSLEER. Trimming took 1 base from V and 5 from J; bases not matched to a gene: 8. The CDR3 sequence is 16 residues long. The CDR3 sequence: CASSQAARDYNNEQFF. CDR3 DNA sequence: TGCGCCAGCAGCCAAGCAGCCCGGGACTATAACAATGAGCAGTTCTTC.

The CDR3 region has the DNA TGCGCCAGCAGCCCGGACAGGGGGGTCTATGGCTACACCTTC. This encodes CASSPDRGVYGYTF. V and J are TRBV5-1 and TRBJ1-2; TRBD1 aligns across 10 bases. This CDR3 has 14 residues. CDR1 SGHRS and CDR2 YFSETQ come from the germline V gene. Unmatched junction bases numbered 4, after V lost 4 bases and J lost 4 bases.

This sequence joins TRBV20-1 and TRBJ2-1; the match to TRBD1 covers 7 bases. The J call may be faulty, since TRBJ2-7 better matches the DNA end. Germline V gene lookup returns CDR1 DFQATT and CDR2 SNEGSKA (reference sequence). The length of the CDR3 is 17 residues. The CDR3 DNA reads as TGCAGTGCTCGTCGGGAACAGGGGTCGATTCTTCTCTACGAGCAGTACTTC. The encoded protein is CSARREQGSILLYEQYF.

The V gene is TRBV20-1, the J gene TRBJ2-1; no reliable D call. Per the germline V gene, CDR1 is DFQATT and CDR2 is SNEGSKA (reference sequence). The CDR3 is made up of 16 amino acids. V was trimmed by 5 bases and J by 1 base, leaving 18 bases between them. CDR3 coding DNA: TGCAGTGCTCGTGGCCGGGCCTCGGTTTCCTACAATGAGCAGTTCTTC. It yields the protein CSARGRASVSYNEQFF.

This clonotype has more than one count but fewer than ten. The chain uses TRBV20-1 and TRBJ2-5; TRBD2 matches at 9 bases. The J call may not be correct, given that the DNA end is closer to TRBJ2-7. CDR1 and CDR2 from the germline V gene are DFQATT and SNEGSKA (reference sequence). The CDR3 runs 14 residues. In DNA, the CDR3 is TGCAGTGCTAGGGTGGTAGCGGGAGAGGGCGAGCAGTACTTC. Amino acid sequence: CSARVVAGEGEQYF.

This chain joins TRBV6-5 and TRBJ2-6; D may be TRBD2 (5 bases). V was pared by 0 bases and J by 3 bases, with 6 bases between. This CDR3 is built from 15 residues. Looked up from germline, CDR1 is MNHEY and CDR2 is SVGAGI. The CDR3: CASSYSEVGANVLTF. The CDR3 bases are TGTGCCAGCAGTTACTCGGAGGTTGGGGCCAACGTCCTGACTTTC.

In this sample, this clonotype turned up a few times. CDR3 DNA sequence: TGTGCCATCAGTGAGACCCCCTACGAGCAGTACTTC. Translated, it gives CAISETPYEQYF. V usage is TRBV10-3 and J usage is TRBJ2-7; D not resolved. V was pared by 2 bases and J by 2 bases, with 4 bases between. CDR1 and CDR2 from the germline V gene are ENHRY and SYGVKD. The CDR3 extends over 12 amino acids.

V usage is TRBV27 and J usage is TRBJ2-5; possibly TRBD1 for D (7 bases). The assigned J gene may be wrong: the sequence end matches TRBJ2-1 better. This CDR3 spans 14 amino acids. Germline CDR1 MNHEY, CDR2 SMNVEV (reference sequence). The CDR3 bases are TGTGCCAGCGGGGGGACAGTAGGGGCCAATGAGCAGTTCTTC. Translating gives CASGGTVGANEQFF.

This clonotype has just a few counts. The chain employs TRBV12-3 or TRBV12-4 and TRBJ2-5, with TRBD1 identical over 9 bases. The CDR3 has 16 amino acids. V trimming: 3 bases; J trimming: 3 bases; junction bases outside the gene matches: 8. The CDR3 DNA sequence: TGTGCCAGCAGTTTTAGGCCCCGGGACAGGGAAGAGACCCAGTACTTC. This encodes CASSFRPRDREETQYF.

This chain connects TRBV29-1 to TRBJ2-3, with 9 bases fitting TRBD2. Germline V gene data show CDR1 as SQVTM and CDR2 as ANQGSEA. V was clipped by 3 bases and J by 4 bases; unmatched bases: 11. The CDR3 runs to 16 residues. CDR3: CSVEVGREGSADTQYF. The DNA of the CDR3 is TGCAGCGTTGAGGTTGGGCGGGAGGGTAGCGCAGATACGCAGTATTTT.

There are a few counts of this clonotype. The chain has TRBV6-5 and TRBJ1-2; 9 bases match TRBD1. CDR1 MNHEY and CDR2 SVGAGI come from the germline V gene. Trimming cost V 6 bases and J 0 bases; bases outside gene matches: 2. The CDR3 contains 14 residues. The CDR3 here is CASRRTGANYGYTF. CDR3 in DNA: TGTGCCAGCAGACGGACAGGGGCTAACTATGGCTACACCTTC.